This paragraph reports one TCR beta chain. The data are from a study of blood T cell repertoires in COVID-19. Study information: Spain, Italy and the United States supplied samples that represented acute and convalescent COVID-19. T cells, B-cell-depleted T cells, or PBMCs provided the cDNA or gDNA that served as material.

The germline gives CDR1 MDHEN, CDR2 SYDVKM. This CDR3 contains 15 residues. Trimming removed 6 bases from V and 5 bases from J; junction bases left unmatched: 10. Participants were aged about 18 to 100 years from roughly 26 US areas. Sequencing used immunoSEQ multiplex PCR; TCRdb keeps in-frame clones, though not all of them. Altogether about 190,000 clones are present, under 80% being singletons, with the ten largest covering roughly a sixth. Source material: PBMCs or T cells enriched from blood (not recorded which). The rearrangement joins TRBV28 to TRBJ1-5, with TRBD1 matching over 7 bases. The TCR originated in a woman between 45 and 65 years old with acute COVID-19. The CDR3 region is CASSPGTGVYQPQHF. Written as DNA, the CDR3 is TGTGCCAGCAGCCCCGGCACAGGGGTTTATCAGCCCCAGCATTTT.